This TCR beta chain was recovered during a study of T cell responses to AZD1222 COVID-19 vaccine. The protocol was immunoSEQ multiplex PCR, while the TCRdb copy is restricted to in-frame clones and leaves out a portion. This sample carries around 99,000 clones, about 92% of them seen once, and the ten largest clones take roughly 12%. The sequence was collected from an adult in good health. The source material was peripheral blood, sampled on day 0 of AZD1222 vaccination.

Written as DNA, the CDR3 is TGCAGTGCAACTACATTGGGTGAGCAGTTCTTC. Translation: CSATTLGEQFF. The chain couples TRBV20-1 to TRBJ2-1, with D hard to call. The ends were cut back, 6 bases at V and 9 bases at J, with 12 bases in the middle. The CDR3 consists of 11 residues. Germline lookup yields CDR1 DFQATT and CDR2 SNEGSKA (reference sequence).